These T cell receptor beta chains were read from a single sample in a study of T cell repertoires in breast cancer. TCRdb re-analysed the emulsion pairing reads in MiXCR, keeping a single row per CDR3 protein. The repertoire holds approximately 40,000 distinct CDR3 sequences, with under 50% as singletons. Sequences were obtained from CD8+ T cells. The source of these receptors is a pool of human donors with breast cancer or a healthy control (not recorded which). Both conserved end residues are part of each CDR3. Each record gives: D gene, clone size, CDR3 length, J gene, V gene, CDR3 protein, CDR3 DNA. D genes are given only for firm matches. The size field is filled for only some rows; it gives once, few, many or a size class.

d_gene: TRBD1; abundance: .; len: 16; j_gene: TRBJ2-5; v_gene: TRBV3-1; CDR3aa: CASSLNPTGGKETQYF; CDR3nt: TGTGCCAGCAGCCTCAACCCGACAGGGGGGAAGGAGACCCAGTACTTC
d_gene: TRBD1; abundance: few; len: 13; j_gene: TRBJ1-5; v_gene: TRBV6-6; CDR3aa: CASKSGQTQPQHF; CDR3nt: TGTGCCAGCAAATCGGGACAGACTCAGCCCCAGCATTTT
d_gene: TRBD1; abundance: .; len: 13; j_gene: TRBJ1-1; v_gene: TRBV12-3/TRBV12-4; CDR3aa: CASIQTGGTEAFF; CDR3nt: TGTGCCAGCATTCAGACAGGGGGGACTGAAGCTTTCTTT
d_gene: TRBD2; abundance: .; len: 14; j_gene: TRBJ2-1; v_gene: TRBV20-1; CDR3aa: CSARYSGGGDEQFF; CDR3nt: TGCAGTGCTAGATATAGCGGGGGAGGAGATGAGCAGTTCTTC
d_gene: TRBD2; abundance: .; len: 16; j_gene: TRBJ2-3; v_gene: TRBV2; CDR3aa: CASSPAAGGFTDTQYF; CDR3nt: TGTGCCAGCAGCCCTGCGGCGGGGGGTTTCACAGATACGCAGTATTTT
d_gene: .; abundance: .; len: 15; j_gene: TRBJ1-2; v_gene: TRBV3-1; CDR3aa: CASSRRDVANYGYTF; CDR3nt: TGTGCCAGCAGCCGCCGGGACGTAGCTAACTATGGCTACACCTTC
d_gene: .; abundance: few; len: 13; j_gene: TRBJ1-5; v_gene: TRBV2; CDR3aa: CASSSRVSQPQHF; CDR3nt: TGTGCCAGCAGCTCTCGGGTATCCCAGCCCCAGCATTTT
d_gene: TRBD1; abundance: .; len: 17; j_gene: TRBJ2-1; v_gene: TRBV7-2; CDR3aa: CASSLGQGAVKYNEQFF; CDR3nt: TGTGCCAGCAGCTTAGGGCAGGGGGCAGTTAAGTACAATGAGCAGTTCTTC
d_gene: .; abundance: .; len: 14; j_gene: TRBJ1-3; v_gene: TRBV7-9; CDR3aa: CASSSRAGLDTIYF; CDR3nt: TGTGCCAGCAGCTCTAGAGCGGGGTTGGACACCATATATTTT
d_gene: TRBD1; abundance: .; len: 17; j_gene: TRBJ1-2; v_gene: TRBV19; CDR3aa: CASRSLPRQGFNYGYTF; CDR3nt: TGTGCCAGTAGGTCCTTACCGCGACAGGGGTTCAACTATGGCTACACCTTC
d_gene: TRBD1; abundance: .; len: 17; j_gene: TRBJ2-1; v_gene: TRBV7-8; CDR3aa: CASSLPGQASSYNEQFF; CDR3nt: TGTGCCAGCAGCTTACCTGGACAGGCAAGCTCCTACAATGAGCAGTTCTTC
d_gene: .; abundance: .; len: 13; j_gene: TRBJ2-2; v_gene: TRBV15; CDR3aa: CAARTDYGGELFF; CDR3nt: TGTGCCGCCAGGACGGATTATGGCGGGGAGCTGTTTTTT
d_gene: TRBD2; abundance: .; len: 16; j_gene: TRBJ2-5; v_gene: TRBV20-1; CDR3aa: CSARWDGGGAQETQYF; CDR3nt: TGCAGTGCTAGATGGGATGGCGGGGGAGCACAAGAGACCCAGTACTTC
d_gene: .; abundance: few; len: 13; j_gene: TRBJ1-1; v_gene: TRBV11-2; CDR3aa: CASSPQLNTEAFF; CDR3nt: TGTGCCAGCAGCCCCCAGTTGAACACTGAAGCTTTCTTT
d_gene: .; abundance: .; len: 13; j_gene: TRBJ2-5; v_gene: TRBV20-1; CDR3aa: CSARLAAKETQYF; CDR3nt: TGCAGTGCCCGTCTAGCAGCTAAAGAGACCCAGTACTTC
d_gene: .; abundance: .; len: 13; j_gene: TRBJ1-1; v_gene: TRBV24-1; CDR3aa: CATSDSYGTEAFF; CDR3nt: TGTGCCACCAGTGACTCCTACGGAACTGAAGCTTTCTTT
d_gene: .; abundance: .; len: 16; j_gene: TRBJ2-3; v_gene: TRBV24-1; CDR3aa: CATSDPQGGSTDTQYF; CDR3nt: TGTGCCACCAGTGATCCCCAGGGGGGAAGCACAGATACGCAGTATTTT
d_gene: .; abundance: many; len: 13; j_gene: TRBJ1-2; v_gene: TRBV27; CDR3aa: CASSFRVNYGYTF; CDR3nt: TGTGCCAGCAGTTTTAGGGTAAACTATGGCTACACCTTC
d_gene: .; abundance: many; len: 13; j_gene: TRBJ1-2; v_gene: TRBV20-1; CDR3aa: CSASPGRDYGYTF; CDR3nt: TGCAGTGCTAGTCCCGGGAGGGACTATGGCTACACCTTC
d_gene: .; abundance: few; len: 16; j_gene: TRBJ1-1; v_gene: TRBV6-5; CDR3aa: CASSSLGGWRKAEAFF; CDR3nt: TGTGCCAGCAGTTCCCTCGGGGGGTGGAGGAAGGCTGAAGCTTTCTTT
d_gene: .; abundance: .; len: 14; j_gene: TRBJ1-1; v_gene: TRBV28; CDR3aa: CASSLRWGGGEAFF; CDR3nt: TGTGCCAGCAGTTTAAGATGGGGTGGCGGAGAAGCTTTCTTT
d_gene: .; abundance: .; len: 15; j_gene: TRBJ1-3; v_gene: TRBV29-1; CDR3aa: CSVAGTEFSGNTIYF; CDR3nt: TGCAGCGTTGCCGGGACGGAATTTTCTGGAAACACCATATATTTT
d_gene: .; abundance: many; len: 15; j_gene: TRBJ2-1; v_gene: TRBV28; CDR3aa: CASSPPGPARLEQFF; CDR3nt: TGTGCCAGCAGTCCTCCGGGGCCCGCGAGGCTTGAGCAGTTCTTC
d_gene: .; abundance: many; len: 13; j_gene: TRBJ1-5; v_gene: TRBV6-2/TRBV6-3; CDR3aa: CASSSGERRPQHF; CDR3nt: TGTGCCAGCAGTTCGGGCGAGCGTCGGCCCCAGCATTTT
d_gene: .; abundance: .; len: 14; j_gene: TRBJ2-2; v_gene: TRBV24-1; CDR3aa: CATSGAPNTGELFF; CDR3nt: TGTGCCACCAGTGGGGCACCGAACACCGGGGAGCTGTTTTTT
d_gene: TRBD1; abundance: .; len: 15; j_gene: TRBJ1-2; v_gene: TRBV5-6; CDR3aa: CASSRNRGPGYGYTF; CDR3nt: TGTGCCAGCAGCCGGAACAGGGGCCCGGGCTATGGCTACACCTTC
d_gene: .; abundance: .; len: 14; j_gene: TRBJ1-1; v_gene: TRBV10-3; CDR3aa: CAVSGGQEDTEAFF; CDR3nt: TGTGCCGTCAGTGGAGGTCAGGAGGACACTGAAGCTTTCTTT
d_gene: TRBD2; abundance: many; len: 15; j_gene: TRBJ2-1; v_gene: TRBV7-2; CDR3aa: CASSLGTSPLNEQFF; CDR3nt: TGTGCCAGCAGCTTAGGGACTAGCCCACTCAATGAGCAGTTCTTC
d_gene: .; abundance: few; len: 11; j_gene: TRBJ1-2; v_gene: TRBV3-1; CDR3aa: CASSQESGYTF; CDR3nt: TGTGCCAGCAGCCAAGAATCTGGCTACACCTTC
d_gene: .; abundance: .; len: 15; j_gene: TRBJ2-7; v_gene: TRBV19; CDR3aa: CASPPEPRASYEQYF; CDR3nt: TGTGCCAGCCCGCCTGAGCCCAGAGCATCCTACGAGCAGTACTTC
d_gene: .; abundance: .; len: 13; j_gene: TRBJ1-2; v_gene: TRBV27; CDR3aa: CASSLSANYGYAF; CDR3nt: TGTGCCAGCAGTTTATCGGCTAACTATGGCTACGCCTTC
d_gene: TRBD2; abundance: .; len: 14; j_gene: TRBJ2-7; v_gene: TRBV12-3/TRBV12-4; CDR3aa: CASSHTSGSYEQYF; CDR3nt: TGTGCCAGCAGCCATACTAGCGGCTCCTACGAGCAGTACTTC
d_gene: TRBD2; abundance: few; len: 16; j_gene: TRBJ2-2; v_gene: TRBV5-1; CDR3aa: CASSKGLAGVSGELFF; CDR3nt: TGCGCCAGCAGCAAGGGACTAGCGGGAGTATCCGGGGAGCTGTTTTTT
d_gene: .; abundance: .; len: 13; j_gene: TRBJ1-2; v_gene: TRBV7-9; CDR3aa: CASSPTTNYGYTF; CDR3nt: TGTGCCAGCAGCCCGACAACTAACTATGGCTACACCTTC
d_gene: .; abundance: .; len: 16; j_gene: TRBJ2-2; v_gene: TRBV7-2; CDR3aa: CASSTTSRYGTGELFF; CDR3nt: TGTGCCAGCAGCACCACTAGTCGGTACGGCACCGGGGAGCTGTTTTTT
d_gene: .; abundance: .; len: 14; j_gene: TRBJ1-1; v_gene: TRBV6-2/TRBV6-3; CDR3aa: CASIDHVGTRGAFF; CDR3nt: TGTGCCAGCATTGACCACGTCGGGACCCGAGGAGCTTTCTTT
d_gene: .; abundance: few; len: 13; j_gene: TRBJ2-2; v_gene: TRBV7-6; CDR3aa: CASSSSWAGELFF; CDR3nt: TGTGCCAGCAGCTCCAGTTGGGCCGGGGAGCTGTTTTTT
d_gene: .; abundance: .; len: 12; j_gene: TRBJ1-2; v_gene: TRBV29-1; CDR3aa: CSVQTGSYGYTF; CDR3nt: TGCAGCGTTCAGACAGGATCCTATGGCTACACCTTC
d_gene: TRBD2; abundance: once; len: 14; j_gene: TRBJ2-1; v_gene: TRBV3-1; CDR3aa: CASIHLAAYNEQFF; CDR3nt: TGTGCCAGCATCCACCTAGCGGCCTACAATGAGCAGTTCTTC
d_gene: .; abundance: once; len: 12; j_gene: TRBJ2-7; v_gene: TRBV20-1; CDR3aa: CSARGGGYEQYF; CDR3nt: TGCAGTGCTAGAGGAGGGGGATACGAGCAGTACTTC
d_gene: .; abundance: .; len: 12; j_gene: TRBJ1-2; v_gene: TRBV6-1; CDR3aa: CASSYGNYGYTF; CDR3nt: TGTGCCAGCAGTTATGGGAACTATGGCTACACCTTC
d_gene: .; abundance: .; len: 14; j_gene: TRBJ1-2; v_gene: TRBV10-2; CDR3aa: CASSGGAGSYGYTF; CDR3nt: TGCGCCAGCAGTGGGGGGGCAGGGAGCTATGGCTACACCTTC
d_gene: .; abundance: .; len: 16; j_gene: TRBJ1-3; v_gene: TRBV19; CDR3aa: CASSIPGGSSGNTIYF; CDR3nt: TGTGCCAGTAGTATTCCAGGAGGGAGCTCTGGAAACACCATATATTTT
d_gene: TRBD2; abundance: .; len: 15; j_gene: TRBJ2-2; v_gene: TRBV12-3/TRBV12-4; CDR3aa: CATRGIAVLTGELFF; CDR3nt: TGTGCCACGCGGGGGATAGCGGTTCTCACCGGGGAGCTGTTTTTT
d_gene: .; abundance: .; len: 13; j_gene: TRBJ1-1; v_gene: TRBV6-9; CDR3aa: CASSYDEDTEAFF; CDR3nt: TGTGCCAGCAGTTATGACGAGGACACTGAAGCTTTCTTT
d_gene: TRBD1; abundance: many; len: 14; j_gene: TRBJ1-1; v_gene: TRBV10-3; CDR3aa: CAISEKGAITEAFF; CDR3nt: TGTGCCATCAGTGAAAAGGGGGCGATCACTGAAGCTTTCTTT
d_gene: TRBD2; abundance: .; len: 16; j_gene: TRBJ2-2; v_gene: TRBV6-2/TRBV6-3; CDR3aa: CASSYLAGGYTGELFF; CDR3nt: TGTGCCAGCAGTTACCTCGCGGGGGGGTACACCGGGGAGCTGTTTTTT
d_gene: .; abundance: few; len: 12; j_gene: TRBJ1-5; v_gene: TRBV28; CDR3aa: CASSIILQPQHF; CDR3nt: TGTGCCAGCAGTATCATTTTGCAGCCCCAGCATTTT
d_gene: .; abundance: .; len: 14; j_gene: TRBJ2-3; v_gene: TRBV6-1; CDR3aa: CASRKGGGGDTQYF; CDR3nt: TGTGCCAGCAGGAAAGGGGGCGGGGGAGATACGCAGTATTTT
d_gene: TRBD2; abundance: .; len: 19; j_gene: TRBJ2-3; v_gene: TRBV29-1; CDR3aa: CSGGTSGKKMDGGTDTQYF; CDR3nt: TGCAGCGGCGGAACTAGCGGGAAAAAAATGGACGGCGGGACAGATACGCAGTATTTT
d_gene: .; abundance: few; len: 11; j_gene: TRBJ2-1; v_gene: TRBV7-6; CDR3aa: CASSPGNEQFF; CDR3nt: TGTGCCAGCAGCCCGGGGAATGAGCAGTTCTTC
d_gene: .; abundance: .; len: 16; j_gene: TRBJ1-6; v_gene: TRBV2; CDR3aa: CASSDARGLGNSPLHF; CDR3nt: TGTGCCAGCAGTGATGCCCGGGGCTTAGGAAATTCACCCCTCCACTTT
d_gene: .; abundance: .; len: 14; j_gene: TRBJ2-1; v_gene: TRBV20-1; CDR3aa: CSARDGGLGNEQSF; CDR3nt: TGCAGTGCTAGAGATGGGGGCTTAGGTAATGAGCAGTCCTTC
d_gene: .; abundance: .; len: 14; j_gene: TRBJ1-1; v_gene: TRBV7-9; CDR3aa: CASSPGGLVTEAFF; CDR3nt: TGTGCCAGCAGTCCGGGTGGGTTAGTCACTGAAGCTTTCTTT
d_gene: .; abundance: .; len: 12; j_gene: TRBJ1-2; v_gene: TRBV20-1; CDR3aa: CRGGGQLGGYTF; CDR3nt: TGCAGAGGGGGGGGGCAGCTAGGGGGCTACACCTTC
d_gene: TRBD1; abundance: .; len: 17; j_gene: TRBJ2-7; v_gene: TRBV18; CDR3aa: CASSPLATGSSSYEQYF; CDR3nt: TGTGCCAGCTCACCATTAGCGACAGGGTCGAGCTCCTACGAGCAGTACTTC
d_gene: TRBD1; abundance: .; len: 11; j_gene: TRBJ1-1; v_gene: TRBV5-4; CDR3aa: CASSRTGEAFF; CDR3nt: TGTGCCAGCAGCCGTACAGGGGAGGCTTTCTTT
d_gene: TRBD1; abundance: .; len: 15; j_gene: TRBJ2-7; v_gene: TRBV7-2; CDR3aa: CASSGWTGSSYEQYF; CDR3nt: TGTGCCAGCAGCGGCTGGACAGGAAGCTCCTACGAGCAGTACTTC
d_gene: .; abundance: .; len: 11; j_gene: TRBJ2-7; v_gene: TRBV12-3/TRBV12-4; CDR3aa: CASSSGQLRDF; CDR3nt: TGTGCCAGCAGTTCCGGACAGCTTAGGGACTTC